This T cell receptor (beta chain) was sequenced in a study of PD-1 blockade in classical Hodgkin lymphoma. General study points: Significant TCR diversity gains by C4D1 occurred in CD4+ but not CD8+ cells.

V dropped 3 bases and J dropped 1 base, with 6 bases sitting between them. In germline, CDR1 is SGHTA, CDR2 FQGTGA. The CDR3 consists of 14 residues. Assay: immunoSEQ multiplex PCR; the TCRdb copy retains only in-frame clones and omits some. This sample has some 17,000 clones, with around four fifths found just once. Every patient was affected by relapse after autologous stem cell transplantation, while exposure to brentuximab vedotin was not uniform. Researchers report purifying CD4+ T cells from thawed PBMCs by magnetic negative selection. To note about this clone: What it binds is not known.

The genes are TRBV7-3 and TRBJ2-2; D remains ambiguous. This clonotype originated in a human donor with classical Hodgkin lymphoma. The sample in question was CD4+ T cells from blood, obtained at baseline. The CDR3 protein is CASSLIRNTGELFF. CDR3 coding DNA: TGTGCCAGCAGCTTGATTAGGAACACCGGGGAGCTGTTTTTT.